The rows below give T cell receptor beta chains drawn from one sample of a study of cytomegalovirus exposure and HLA in healthy donors. The protocol was immunoSEQ multiplex PCR, while the TCRdb copy is restricted to in-frame clones and leaves out a portion. Found here are 200,000 or so clones, more than 70% of them singletons; the top ten hold 1.3%. Material for sequencing was PBMCs. The source of these receptors is a human donor in good health. Both conserved end residues are part of each CDR3. Each record gives: V gene, D gene, clone size, J gene, CDR3 DNA, CDR3 protein. The D gene is left open where the match is weak. For some rows the clone size is stated as once, few or many, or as a class when expanded; others skip it.

V: TRBV12-5
D: -
size: few
J: TRBJ1-5
DNA: TGTGCTAGTGGTCTGGGACAAGATAAGCCCCAGCATTTT
CDR3: CASGLGQDKPQHF

V: TRBV25-1
D: -
size: -
J: TRBJ1-6
DNA: TGTGCCAGCAGTGATCAACGGGGGTCCTATAATTCACCCCTCCACTTT
CDR3: CASSDQRGSYNSPLHF

V: TRBV5-1
D: TRBD2
size: -
J: TRBJ2-1
DNA: TGCGCCAGCAGCCCGACTAGCGGGGGTTACTACAATGAGCAGTTCTTC
CDR3: CASSPTSGGYYNEQFF

V: TRBV21-1
D: -
size: -
J: TRBJ2-7
DNA: TGTGCCAGCAGCAAAGAGGTAAGCGGGAGGAGGAACGAGCAGTACTTC
CDR3: CASSKEVSGRRNEQYF

V: TRBV7-8
D: -
size: -
J: TRBJ2-1
DNA: TGTGCCAGCAGCTTAGCGGCCGCGGACTCGCCCTGGGATGAGCAGTTCTTC
CDR3: CASSLAAADSPWDEQFF

V: TRBV10-3
D: TRBD2
size: once
J: TRBJ2-5
DNA: TGTGCCATCAGTGAGTCGACAGGACTAGCGGTTGCCCAAGAGACCCAGTACTTC
CDR3: CAISESTGLAVAQETQYF

V: TRBV7-8
D: -
size: -
J: TRBJ2-4
DNA: TGTGCCAGCAGCTCCAGGGGAGTGGCGAAAAACATTCAGTACTTC
CDR3: CASSSRGVAKNIQYF

V: TRBV18
D: TRBD2
size: -
J: TRBJ2-2
DNA: TGTGCCAGCTCACCCCAGGGACTAGCGAGAGGGAACACCGGGGAGCTGTTTTTT
CDR3: CASSPQGLARGNTGELFF

V: TRBV18
D: -
size: once
J: TRBJ1-1
DNA: TGTGCCAGCTCACCAGCGGGGAACACTGAAGCTTTCTTT
CDR3: CASSPAGNTEAFF

V: TRBV28
D: -
size: -
J: TRBJ2-7
DNA: TGTGCCAGCAGTTTAGCTAGCTACGAGCAGTACTTC
CDR3: CASSLASYEQYF

V: TRBV7-9
D: TRBD1
size: -
J: TRBJ2-7
DNA: TGTTCCAGCAGCACAGACAGGGTGGGGTACGAGCAGTACTTC
CDR3: CSSSTDRVGYEQYF

V: TRBV19
D: TRBD2
size: -
J: TRBJ2-1
DNA: TGTGCCAGTAGTATTTCCCTAGCGGCAACCTACAATGAGCAGTTCTTC
CDR3: CASSISLAATYNEQFF

V: TRBV28
D: -
size: -
J: TRBJ2-6
DNA: TGTGCCAGCTTGACGGGACAGGTTGTGGGGGGGGCCTGGGCCAACGTCCTGACTTTC
CDR3: CASLTGQVVGGAWANVLTF

V: TRBV5-1
D: -
size: -
J: TRBJ2-1
DNA: TGCGCCAGCAGCTTGTTTGCTAGCAACAATGAGCAGTTCTTC
CDR3: CASSLFASNNEQFF

V: TRBV2
D: -
size: -
J: TRBJ2-6
DNA: TGTGCCAGCATTCCCTTAGTGGGGGGAGGCTCTGGGGCCAACGTCCTGACTTTC
CDR3: CASIPLVGGGSGANVLTF

V: TRBV30
D: -
size: -
J: TRBJ1-5
DNA: TGTGCCGCCAGTTATGATAGCAATCAGCCCCAGCATTTT
CDR3: CAASYDSNQPQHF

V: TRBV14
D: -
size: once
J: TRBJ2-7
DNA: TGTGCCAGCAGCGACGGGACTTTCTACGAGCAGTACTTC
CDR3: CASSDGTFYEQYF

V: TRBV6-1
D: TRBD1
size: once
J: TRBJ2-3
DNA: TGTGCCAGCAAACGGGACAGGGGATACACAGATACGCAGTATTTT
CDR3: CASKRDRGYTDTQYF

V: TRBV9
D: TRBD2
size: -
J: TRBJ2-3
DNA: TGTGCCAGCAGCGTCTCTAGCGGGAGAGCGGCAGAAGATACGCAGTATTTT
CDR3: CASSVSSGRAAEDTQYF

V: TRBV10-3
D: -
size: -
J: TRBJ2-5
DNA: TGTGCCATCAGTGAGGGCACCGGGGTTGAGACCCAGTACTTC
CDR3: CAISEGTGVETQYF

V: TRBV6-1
D: -
size: -
J: TRBJ1-5
DNA: TGTGCCAGCAGCGAATGGGGCCATAGCAATCAGCCCCAGCATTTT
CDR3: CASSEWGHSNQPQHF

V: TRBV28
D: -
size: -
J: TRBJ2-7
DNA: TGTGCCAGCAGTTTAGTTGGGAGCTCCTACGAGCAGTACTTC
CDR3: CASSLVGSSYEQYF

V: TRBV7-8
D: -
size: -
J: TRBJ1-5
DNA: TGTGCCAGCAGCCCCGCCCCGGGGTTTCAGCCCCAGCATTTT
CDR3: CASSPAPGFQPQHF

V: TRBV14
D: -
size: -
J: TRBJ1-1
DNA: TGTGCCAGCAGCCATAGAGGACAGTTCGTGAACACTGAAGCTTTCTTT
CDR3: CASSHRGQFVNTEAFF

V: TRBV9
D: -
size: once
J: TRBJ2-5
DNA: TGTGCCAGCAGCGTAGTCCCGGTTGTTTCCCCGGGTCTCAGCGAGACCCAGTACTTC
CDR3: CASSVVPVVSPGLSETQYF

V: TRBV10-3
D: TRBD2
size: -
J: TRBJ2-3
DNA: TGTGCCATCAGCTTAATCGGGACTAGCGGGACCGATACGCAGTATTTT
CDR3: CAISLIGTSGTDTQYF

V: TRBV13
D: TRBD2
size: -
J: TRBJ2-1
DNA: TGTGCCAGCAGCTTAGAGGCTAGCGGGCGTTACAATGAGCAGTTCTTC
CDR3: CASSLEASGRYNEQFF

V: TRBV19
D: TRBD1
size: -
J: TRBJ2-5
DNA: TGTGCCAGTACAGAAGGGACAGGGGTTGAGACCCAGTACTTC
CDR3: CASTEGTGVETQYF

V: TRBV5-1
D: -
size: -
J: TRBJ2-3
DNA: TGCGCCAGCAGCCATACGGGAGAAACGCAGTATTTT
CDR3: CASSHTGETQYF

V: TRBV7-9
D: -
size: -
J: TRBJ1-2
DNA: TGTTCCAGCAGTGACGGGTCAGGGGAGGGCTACACCTTC
CDR3: CSSSDGSGEGYTF

V: TRBV7-3
D: -
size: -
J: TRBJ2-5
DNA: TGTGCCAGCAGCTTAAACTATGGAGAGACCCAGTACTTC
CDR3: CASSLNYGETQYF

V: TRBV6-5
D: -
size: -
J: TRBJ2-7
DNA: TGTGCCAGCAGTTACTCCGGGACAATAGGATACGAGCAGTACTTC
CDR3: CASSYSGTIGYEQYF

V: TRBV5-3
D: -
size: -
J: TRBJ2-7
DNA: TGTGCCAGAAGCTTGGGTTCGGACGAGCAGTACTTC
CDR3: CARSLGSDEQYF

V: TRBV5-4
D: -
size: -
J: TRBJ2-3
DNA: TGTGCCAGCAGCCGGAGACAGGGCACAGATACGCAGTATTTT
CDR3: CASSRRQGTDTQYF

V: TRBV12-5
D: TRBD1
size: -
J: TRBJ2-7
DNA: TGTGCTAGTGGTTTGGAAGACAGGGGGCGGTTGGACGAGCAGTACTTC
CDR3: CASGLEDRGRLDEQYF

V: TRBV9
D: TRBD2
size: -
J: TRBJ2-2
DNA: TGTGCCAGCAGCGGACTAGCGGGAGGCCGGAACACCGGGGAGCTGTTTTTT
CDR3: CASSGLAGGRNTGELFF

V: TRBV6-5
D: -
size: -
J: TRBJ2-7
DNA: TGTGCCAGCAGTTTCGACGGGAGCTCCTACGAGCAGTACTTC
CDR3: CASSFDGSSYEQYF

V: TRBV2
D: TRBD2
size: once
J: TRBJ2-5
DNA: TGTGCCAGCAGTATGGTGGGGGGGGAGACCCAGTACTTC
CDR3: CASSMVGGETQYF

V: TRBV29-1
D: -
size: -
J: TRBJ1-2
DNA: TGCAGCGTTGATAGAAACAGGGCGCTGGGTGGCTACACCTTC
CDR3: CSVDRNRALGGYTF

V: TRBV19
D: TRBD1
size: -
J: TRBJ2-7
DNA: TGTGCCAGTAGTGCAAGGACAGGGGCCCACTCCTACGAGCAGTACTTC
CDR3: CASSARTGAHSYEQYF

V: TRBV7-9
D: TRBD1
size: -
J: TRBJ1-2
DNA: TGTGCCAGCAGCTTCCAAGGGGGACAGGGCTATGGCTACACCTTC
CDR3: CASSFQGGQGYGYTF

V: TRBV4-3
D: TRBD1
size: -
J: TRBJ2-5
DNA: TGCGCCAGCAGCCAAGAGATGAGAGACAGGGTGGAGACCCAGTACTTC
CDR3: CASSQEMRDRVETQYF

V: TRBV7-9
D: TRBD1
size: -
J: TRBJ2-4
DNA: TGTGCCAGCAGCTTAGGGTTAGACAGGGGGCCCGGAAACATTCAGTACTTC
CDR3: CASSLGLDRGPGNIQYF

V: TRBV29-1
D: -
size: once
J: TRBJ2-7
DNA: TGCAGCGTCCTCGGGCCTTCGGGCGGGCGCTCCTACGAGCAGTACTTC
CDR3: CSVLGPSGGRSYEQYF

V: TRBV4-1
D: -
size: -
J: TRBJ2-1
DNA: TGCGCCAGCAGCCAAGGGCCCCCGCATCCTGAGCAGTTCTTC
CDR3: CASSQGPPHPEQFF

V: TRBV2
D: TRBD2
size: -
J: TRBJ2-1
DNA: TGTGCCAGCAGGGGGGGACTAGTGCAGTTCTTC
CDR3: CASRGGLVQFF